This T cell receptor beta chain was sequenced in a study of Graves' ophthalmopathy and Graves' hyperthyroidism. The V gene lost 2 bases and the J gene lost 3 bases, with 11 bases spanning the gap. This CDR3 has 14 residues. At least ten counts were recorded for this clonotype. RNA transcripts were the template, and TCR beta CDR3 regions were amplified from them. HTBI-primed RT-PCR formed the first round, and a multiplex PCR formed the second. A single record per CDR3 protein comes from TCRdb applying MiXCR to the multiplex PCR reads. The sample includes roughly 500,000 distinct CDR3 sequences, 14% of them seen just once.

Sequenced input: blood. V is TRBV12-3 or TRBV12-4 and J is TRBJ2-7, with D possibly called TRBD1 or TRBD2 (5 bases each). This TCR was sampled from a woman in her 30s with Graves' ophthalmopathy. The CDR3 DNA follows: TGTGCCAGCAGTTTAATGGGGGTGAGCTACGAGCAGTACTTC. Its protein product is CASSLMGVSYEQYF.